Included here is one TCR beta chain sequence, with context. Its specificity is unknown. CDR1 and CDR2 (germline): LNHDA, SQIVND (reference sequence). The CDR3 sequence is 15 residues long. J lost 6 bases, V lost 6 bases, and 8 bases had no gene match. This specimen comes from a study of T cell repertoires in cytomegalovirus infection. General study results and limits: There were HLA-C-restricted CMV-specific TCR beta clonotypes dominating the ex vivo response.

From the reads, TCRdb called clonotypes with MiXCR, one entry per CDR3 protein. The sample lists about 740,000 distinct CDR3 sequences; roughly 35% were seen once. The sample comprised PBMCs. The origin of this receptor is a human donor in good health (CMV status not recorded). Some clones in this sample may be carry-over from other donors' samples. This chain connects TRBV19 to TRBJ2-2; 9 nucleotides match TRBD1. The DNA of the CDR3 is TGTGCCAGTAGAGCGACAGGGGGTTTGGCCGGGGAGCTGTTTTTT. Translating it yields CASRATGGLAGELFF.